This TCR beta chain was observed in a study of beta chain features in type 1 diabetes. V lost 7 bases to trimming and J lost 7 bases; unmatched junction nucleotides: 6. Germline CDR1 and CDR2: DFQATT and SNEGSKA (reference sequence). The CDR3 loop spans 11 amino acids. There are a few counts of this clone. The whole isolated RNA underwent reverse transcription, so sequencing captured expressed TCRB transcripts. Naive, central memory and regulatory T cell samples averaged roughly 3.6 million reads. Repertoires were generated with immunoSEQ multiplex PCR, while TCRdb's copy carries only in-frame clones and drops some. The sample holds approximately 470,000 clones; approximately 30% are singletons and the top ten take about 0.065%.

The sequencing sample was made of naive CD4+ T cells from blood. The receptor was derived from a man between 18 and 35 years old in good health. This chain connects TRBV20-1 to TRBJ2-7; the match to TRBD1 covers 8 bases. The CDR3 protein is CSGQGFWEQYF. CDR3 nucleotide sequence: TGCAGTGGACAGGGGTTTTGGGAGCAGTACTTC.